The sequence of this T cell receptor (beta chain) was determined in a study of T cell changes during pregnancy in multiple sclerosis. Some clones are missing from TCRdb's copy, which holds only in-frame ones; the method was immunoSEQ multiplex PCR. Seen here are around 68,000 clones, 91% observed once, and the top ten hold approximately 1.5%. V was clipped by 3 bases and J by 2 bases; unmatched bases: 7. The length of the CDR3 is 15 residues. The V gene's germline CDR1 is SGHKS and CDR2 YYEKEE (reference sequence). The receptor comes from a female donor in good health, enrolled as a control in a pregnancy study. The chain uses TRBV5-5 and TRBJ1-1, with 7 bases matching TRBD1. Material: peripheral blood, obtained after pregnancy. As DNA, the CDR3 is TGTGCCAGCAGCTCGAGACAGGGAGCAAACACTGAAGCTTTCTTT. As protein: CASSSRQGANTEAFF.